This T cell receptor (beta chain) was captured in a study of blood T cell repertoires in COVID-19. Turning to the study itself: The study drew acute and convalescent COVID-19 samples from the United States, Italy and Spain. Sources were T cells, B-cell-depleted T cells, or PBMCs; the material itself was cDNA or gDNA.

In the authors' methods: Reference gene primers were amplified, and this amplification served to estimate nucleated cell counts. Measured with immunoSEQ multiplex PCR; TCRdb has only the in-frame clones, and not every one. That table supplies the V and J calls and clone size; D and trimming were determined from the DNA. The sample has approximately 240,000 clones; around 80% are singletons. The CDR3 extends over 16 amino acids. V lost 4 bases to trimming and J lost 2 bases, with 15 bases between them. CDR1 SGHTA and CDR2 FQGNSA come from the germline V gene. The clonotype originates from a middle-aged woman who had recovered from COVID-19. The source material was peripheral blood. The chain carries TRBV7-2 and TRBJ1-3; D perhaps matches TRBD1 (5 bases). The CDR3 loop is CASSSGPGGAGNTIYF. Here the CDR3 DNA reads TGTGCCAGCAGCTCGGGTCCCGGGGGGGCTGGAAACACCATATATTTT.